Each of the 25 T cell receptor beta chains below was sequenced from the same sample in a study of early T cells in non-severe SARS-CoV-2 infection. From the 5' RACE reads, TCRdb called clonotypes with MiXCR, one entry per CDR3 protein. The sample carries tens of thousands of distinct CDR3 sequences, 4.5% to 6% recorded once. This specimen was whole blood, taken at baseline. These receptors were collected from an adult who was a healthcare worker with PCR-confirmed SARS-CoV-2 infection or an uninfected control (not recorded which).

Sample share makes this clonotype medium-sized. The CDR3 here is CSARTSGVTDTQYF. The CDR3 coding sequence is TGCAGTGCTAGGACTAGCGGGGTAACAGATACGCAGTATTTT. The chain joins TRBV20-1 to TRBJ2-3, with TRBD2 matching 11 bases. There are 14 residues in the CDR3. In germline, CDR1 is DFQATT, CDR2 SNEGSKA (reference sequence). V shed 3 bases, J shed 3 bases, and the junction held 2 bases outside the gene matches.

There are many counts of this clonotype. Germline and junction disagree at one end, which may indicate a read error. The genes are TRBV7-8 and TRBJ1-1, with D perhaps matching TRBD1 (6 bases). The germline V gene encodes CDR1 SGHVS and CDR2 FQNEAQ. CDR3 length equals 15 residues. The CDR3 DNA reads TGTGCCAGCAGCCCGGCGGCAGGGGTATCCACTGAAGTTTTCTTT. Its protein is CASSPAAGVSTEVFF.

This clonotype showed up just a few times. V usage is TRBV12-3 or TRBV12-4 and J usage is TRBJ2-2; TRBD1 aligns across 8 bases. V was clipped by 5 bases and J by 6 bases; unmatched bases: 8. The CDR3 totals 15 residues. DNA of the CDR3: TGTGCCAGCAGTCAAGGGACAGGACGGGCCGGGGAGCTGTTTTTT. Encoded protein: CASSQGTGRAGELFF.

The chain couples TRBV20-1 to TRBJ1-5, with a weak D call TRBD1 (6 bases). Germline V gene lookup returns CDR1 DFQATT and CDR2 SNEGSKA (reference sequence). Trimming removed 1 base at V and 2 bases at J, with 15 bases between. This CDR3 spans 16 amino acids. In DNA, the CDR3 is TGCAGTGCTAGAGTTTCCAGGGGCGCGGGCAATCAGCCCCAGCATTTT. Translated, it gives CSARVSRGAGNQPQHF.

This clonotype was seen at least ten times. The V gene is TRBV20-1, the J gene TRBJ1-2; D ambiguous. Looked up from germline, CDR1 is DFQATT and CDR2 is SNEGSKA (reference sequence). The V end lost 6 bases, the J end lost 3 bases, and 11 bases lay between the germline ends. This CDR3 contains 12 residues. The CDR3 here is CSALRGDYGYTF. CDR3 bases: TGCAGTGCCCTTAGAGGAGACTATGGCTACACCTTC.

This chain joins TRBV6-5 and TRBJ2-1, with D hard to call. V was shortened by 0 bases and J by 5 bases, with 8 bases between the two germline ends. The CDR3 has 14 residues. Germline lookup yields CDR1 MNHEY and CDR2 SVGAGI. The chain's CDR3 is CASSYSGLNNEQFF. CDR3 nucleotide sequence: TGTGCCAGCAGTTACTCAGGCCTTAACAATGAGCAGTTCTTC.

This clonotype was seen repeatedly, ten times or more. The J gene is TRBJ2-2, the V gene TRBV14; D might be TRBD2 (5 bases). V was pared by 2 bases and J by 4 bases, with 11 bases between. CDR1 and CDR2 from the germline V gene are SGHDN and FVKESK. This CDR3 spans 15 amino acids. In DNA form, the CDR3 reads TGTGCCAGCAGCCAACCTCAGGCGGGCACCGGGGAGCTGTTTTTT. Its translation is CASSQPQAGTGELFF.

The chain carries TRBV6-5 and TRBJ2-1; D unclear. There are 14 residues in the CDR3. Germline V gives CDR1 MNHEY, CDR2 SVGAGI. V lost 0 bases to trimming and J lost 9 bases, with 12 bases between them. The CDR3 region has the DNA TGTGCCAGCAGTTACTCGGTCGAGCGCGGTGAGCAGTTCTTC. It codes for CASSYSVERGEQFF.

The chain links TRBV20-1 to TRBJ2-7; the D gene is possibly TRBD1 (6 bases). Trimming shortened V by 0 bases and J by 2 bases, and 11 bases separated the two germline ends. Per germline, CDR1 DFQATT and CDR2 SNEGSKA (reference sequence). The CDR3 is 14 amino acids. CDR3 loop: CSARDFRTAYEQYF. CDR3 bases: TGCAGTGCTAGAGATTTCCGGACAGCCTACGAGCAGTACTTC.

This clonotype was observed a few times. The CDR3 DNA is TGTGCCAGCAGCCAAGTTAGACGAAACACCGGGGAGCTGTTTTTT. Translated: CASSQVRRNTGELFF. The genes are TRBV14 and TRBJ2-2, with D unresolved. The CDR3 has 15 residues. The V end lost 1 base, the J end lost 2 bases, and 8 bases lay between the germline ends. Germline V gives CDR1 SGHDN, CDR2 FVKESK. The variable domain in full, with the rest retrieved from reference TRBV14 and TRBJ2-2, is EAGVTQFPSHSVIEKGQTVTLRCDPISGHDNLYWYRRVMGKEIKFLLHFVKESKQDESGMPNNRFLAERTGGTYSTLKVQPAELEDSGVYFCASSQVRRNTGELFFGEGSRLTVL.

This clonotype was detected ten times or more. The chain recombines TRBV29-1 with TRBJ1-4, with 7 bases lining up with TRBD1. The CDR3 sequence is 13 residues long. CDR1 SQVTM and CDR2 ANQGSEA come from the germline V gene. Losses at the gene ends were 7 bases for V and 1 base for J; bases not matched to a gene: 3. As DNA, the CDR3 is TGCAGCGGTTACAGGGGAACTAATGAAAAACTGTTTTTT. Its translation: CSGYRGTNEKLFF.

The CDR3 loop is CASSQASGRGLSYNEQFF. The CDR3 DNA sequence: TGTGCCAGCAGCCAAGCATCGGGCAGGGGGCTATCCTACAATGAGCAGTTCTTC. This chain joins TRBV4-2 and TRBJ2-1, with 8 positions matching TRBD1. CDR1 is LGHNA, CDR2 YNFKEQ, per germline. V shed 1 base and J 1 base; nucleotides not matched to a gene: 9. CDR3 length: 18 residues.

A few counts support this clonotype. The J gene is TRBJ1-1, the V gene TRBV3-1, with 9 bases lining up with TRBD1. The CDR3 runs to 11 residues. V was pared by 4 bases and J by 12 bases, with 3 bases of the junction left unmatched. Germline loops: CDR1 LGHDT, CDR2 YNNKEL (reference sequence). The chain's CDR3 is CASSLTGGTFF. The CDR3 coding sequence is TGTGCCAGCAGCCTGACAGGGGGAACTTTCTTT.

There are a few counts of this clonotype. The J gene is TRBJ1-5, the V gene TRBV28; no reliable D call. CDR1 is MDHEN and CDR2 is SYDVKM in the germline V gene. CDR3 length: 16 residues. The V end lost 1 base, the J end lost 3 bases, and 13 bases lay between the germline ends. The CDR3: CASSLYRAGTNQPQHF. In DNA, the CDR3 is TGTGCCAGCAGTTTATACCGGGCCGGCACCAATCAGCCCCAGCATTTT. The complete variable domain, with remaining parts taken from reference TRBV28 and TRBJ1-5, reads DVKVTQSSRYLVKRTGEKVFLECVQDMDHENMFWYRQDPGLGLRLIYFSYDVKMKEKGDIPEGYSVSREKKERFSLILESASTNQTSMYLCASSLYRAGTNQPQHFGDGTRLSIL.

This clonotype is classed as medium-sized. V is TRBV2 and J is TRBJ2-7; TRBD2 might be the D (6 bases). The CDR3 totals 14 residues. The germline V and J ends were trimmed by 6 bases and 2 bases, with 14 bases remaining between them. Germline CDR1 reads SNHLY; CDR2 reads FYNNEI. Here the CDR3 reads CASSGSTGAYEQYF. Written as DNA, the CDR3 is TGTGCCAGCAGCGGGAGCACGGGGGCCTACGAGCAGTACTTC. The entire variable domain, with the rest obtained from reference TRBV2 and TRBJ2-7, is as follows: EPEVTQTPSHQVTQMGQEVILRCVPISNHLYFYWYRQILGQKVEFLVSFYNNEISEKSEIFDDQFSVERPDGSNFTLKIRSTKLEDSAMYFCASSGSTGAYEQYFGPGTRLTVT.

This clonotype was detected ten times or more. V usage is TRBV27 and J usage is TRBJ1-4; D unresolved. V shed 4 bases and J shed 7 bases, with 16 bases lying between them. The CDR3 spans 15 residues. CDR1 is MNHEY, CDR2 SMNVEV, per germline (reference sequence). The CDR3 bases are TGTGCCAGCAGTTCCACGGGATCCATAAGTGAAAAACTGTTTTTT. As protein: CASSSTGSISEKLFF. Full variable domain (remainder filled in from reference TRBV27 and TRBJ1-4): EAQVTQNPRYLITVTGKKLTVTCSQNMNHEYMSWYRQDPGLGLRQIYYSMNVEVTDKGDVPEGYKVSRKEKRNFPLILESPSPNQTSLYFCASSSTGSISEKLFFGSGTQLSVL.

This chain joins TRBV5-1 and TRBJ1-1; 7 positions agree with TRBD1. The germline CDR1 and CDR2 sequences are SGHRS and YFSETQ. This CDR3 comprises 14 residues. Trimming took 3 bases from V and 5 from J; bases not matched to a gene: 7. The DNA for the CDR3 is TGCGCCAGCAGCTCTGGGACAGCCAGAACTGAAGCTTTCTTT. Translating gives CASSSGTARTEAFF. Complete variable domain (other parts from reference TRBV5-1 and TRBJ1-1): KAGVTQTPRYLIKTRGQQVTLSCSPISGHRSVSWYQQTPGQGLQFLFEYFSETQRNKGNFPGRFSGRQFSNSRSEMNVSTLELGDSALYLCASSSGTARTEAFFGQGTRLTVV.

This clonotype was detected ten times or more. The chain couples TRBV20-1 to TRBJ1-1; possibly TRBD1 for D (5 bases). Trimming pared 7 bases from V and 6 bases from J, leaving 15 bases between. CDR3 size: 12 residues. The V gene's germline CDR1 is DFQATT and CDR2 SNEGSKA (reference sequence). The CDR3 region has the DNA TGCAGTGGTACGATACAAGGGGCTGAAGCTTTCTTT. Translating it yields CSGTIQGAEAFF.

At least ten counts were recorded for this clonotype. The chain links TRBV20-1 to TRBJ1-1; 10 nucleotides match TRBD1. Germline V gene data show CDR1 as DFQATT and CDR2 as SNEGSKA (reference sequence). The ends lost 5 bases at V and 7 bases at J; junction bases unmatched: 10. This CDR3 region has 14 residues. The CDR3 protein is CSARGTGDGFEAFF. In nucleotides, the CDR3 is TGCAGTGCTCGGGGGACAGGGGATGGATTTGAAGCTTTCTTT.

This clonotype came up many times. The rearrangement uses TRBV7-9 and TRBJ1-4; D is perhaps TRBD1 (5 bases). The CDR3 covers 13 residues. Deletions cut 1 base from V and 7 bases from J, with 7 bases between. Germline V CDR1 and CDR2: SEHNR, FQNEAQ (reference sequence). CDR3 protein: CASSLVGVEKLFF. CDR3 coding DNA: TGTGCCAGCAGCTTAGTAGGGGTTGAAAAACTGTTTTTT. The full variable domain, completed using reference TRBV7-9 and TRBJ1-4, is DTGVSQNPRHKITKRGQNVTFRCDPISEHNRLYWYRQTLGQGPEFLTYFQNEAQLEKSRLLSDRFSAERPKGSFSTLEIQRTEQGDSAMYLCASSLVGVEKLFFGSGTQLSVL.

This clonotype was recorded a few times. The V gene is TRBV20-1, the J gene TRBJ2-7; 11 bases agree with TRBD2. Germline V gives CDR1 DFQATT, CDR2 SNEGSKA (reference sequence). CDR3 length equals 14 residues. The trim removed 8 bases at V and 3 bases at J, leaving 9 bases unmatched. The CDR3 sequence: CSFRGGLAGYEQYF. CDR3 in DNA: TGCAGTTTTAGGGGAGGACTAGCGGGCTACGAGCAGTACTTC.

This clonotype was recorded many times. The rearrangement links TRBV3-1 to TRBJ1-1; D is undetermined. The CDR3 sequence is 12 residues long. V was clipped by 8 bases and J by 4 bases, with 11 bases between them. CDR1 LGHDT and CDR2 YNNKEL come from the germline V gene (reference sequence). The CDR3 region is CASAGFGTEAFF. CDR3 DNA sequence: TGTGCCAGCGCAGGTTTTGGCACTGAAGCTTTCTTT.

The chain links TRBV18 to TRBJ2-5, with a tentative D call TRBD1 (5 bases). CDR3 length: 16 amino acids. Germline assignment: CDR1 KGHSH and CDR2 LQKENI. Trimming shortened V by 2 bases and J by 0 bases, and 13 bases separated the two germline ends. Written as DNA, the CDR3 is TGTGCCAGCTCACCAGTCACAGGAGACTACCAAGAGACCCAGTACTTC. Translated, it gives CASSPVTGDYQETQYF.

This clonotype was counted at least ten times. The V call is TRBV29-1, the J call TRBJ2-1; 7 positions agree with TRBD2. Losses at the gene ends were 7 bases for V and 2 bases for J; bases not matched to a gene: 8. From germline, CDR1 is SQVTM and CDR2 ANQGSEA. CDR3 length equals 14 residues. Here the CDR3 reads CSDSGTSPYNEQFF. The CDR3 coding sequence is TGCAGCGACAGCGGGACTTCTCCCTACAATGAGCAGTTCTTC.

This clonotype was picked up many times. CDR3 amino acids: CASSPTPGTLGEQYF. In nucleotides, the CDR3 is TGTGCCAGCAGCCCCACCCCCGGGACCTTGGGGGAGCAGTACTTC. This chain links TRBV6-1 with TRBJ2-7; D possibly uses TRBD1 or TRBD2 (5 bases each). Germline loops: CDR1 MNHNS, CDR2 SASEGT. V shed 6 bases and J shed 7 bases, with 22 bases lying between them. The CDR3 spans 15 residues.